What follows are 13 T cell receptor beta chains derived from one specimen sequenced in a study of cytomegalovirus exposure and HLA in healthy donors. In the PCR, 60 Vbeta and 13 Jbeta primers were used. The table came from immunoSEQ multiplex PCR; TCRdb's copy has only in-frame clones and leaves some out. Among roughly 93,000 clones listed, 75% to 85% were seen once. Input material: PBMCs. The receptors were gathered from a young man in good health and CMV-seropositive.

J is TRBJ2-3 and V is TRBV6-6, with 8 bases aligning to TRBD1. CDR3 size: 15 residues. The germline gives CDR1 MNHNY, CDR2 SVGAGI (reference sequence). V shed 5 bases, J shed 5 bases, and the junction held 9 bases outside the gene matches. CDR3 sequence: CASSPGQGARDTQYF. The CDR3, as DNA: TGTGCCAGCAGTCCAGGACAGGGAGCGCGAGATACGCAGTATTTT.

The chain combines TRBV9 with TRBJ1-1; no clear D. The V end lost 4 bases, the J end lost 1 base, and 14 bases lay between the germline ends. The CDR3 extends over 15 amino acids. CDR1 is SGDLS, CDR2 YYNGEE, per germline. The CDR3 nucleotides read TGTGCCAGCAGCCCAGATCCGATTCGGAACACTGAAGCTTTCTTT. Translated, it gives CASSPDPIRNTEAFF.

In DNA, the CDR3 is TGTGCCTGGACCTCAAGACAGGCGCTAAATGAAAAACTGTTTTTT. Amino acids: CAWTSRQALNEKLFF. The chain carries TRBV30 and TRBJ1-4; D is possibly TRBD1 (6 bases). From germline, CDR1 is GTSNPN and CDR2 SVGIG (reference sequence). Trimming stripped 4 bases from V and 5 bases from J, with 17 bases between. The CDR3 covers 15 residues. Combining the CDR3 with reference TRBV30 and TRBJ1-4 gives the whole variable domain SQTIHQWPATLVQPVGSPLSLECTVEGTSNPNLYWYRQAAGRGLQLLFYSVGIGQISSEVPQNLSASRPQDRQFILSSKKLLLSDSGFYLCAWTSRQALNEKLFFGSGTQLSVL.

V usage is TRBV9 and J usage is TRBJ2-3; 11 bases match TRBD2. Unmatched junction bases numbered 8, after V lost 3 bases and J lost 2 bases. The CDR3 has 17 residues. Germline lookup yields CDR1 SGDLS and CDR2 YYNGEE. CDR3 in amino acids: CASSAFSGGVVTDTQYF. CDR3 nucleotide sequence: TGTGCCAGCAGCGCGTTTAGCGGGGGGGTGGTCACAGATACGCAGTATTTT.

The CDR3 protein is CAWSDQDPGTNEKLFF. The CDR3 nucleotides read TGTGCCTGGAGTGACCAGGATCCGGGGACTAATGAAAAACTGTTTTTT. The J gene is TRBJ1-4, the V gene TRBV30; D unresolved. Germline V gene data show CDR1 as GTSNPN and CDR2 as SVGIG (reference sequence). The CDR3 has 16 residues. V shed 1 base and J shed 2 bases, with 14 bases lying between them.

The chain joins TRBV7-9 to TRBJ2-7, with TRBD1 identical over 7 bases. The CDR3 runs 18 residues. Per the germline V gene, CDR1 is SEHNR and CDR2 is FQNEAQ (reference sequence). Trimming removed 5 bases from V and 0 bases from J; junction bases left unmatched: 16. CDR3 residues: CASSQYGADRPSSYEQYF. CDR3 in DNA: TGTGCCAGCAGCCAATACGGTGCGGACAGGCCAAGCTCCTACGAGCAGTACTTC.

This chain connects TRBV28 to TRBJ1-4; D remains unclear. V was cut by 1 base and J by 11 bases, with 11 bases left in between. CDR3 length: 13 residues. Germline V CDR1 and CDR2: MDHEN, SYDVKM. In nucleotides, the CDR3 is TGTGCCAGCAGTTTATTCCTAATCGGGAAACTGTTTTTT. As protein: CASSLFLIGKLFF.

The chain couples TRBV7-6 to TRBJ1-1, with D possibly being TRBD1 (6 bases). Germline assignment: CDR1 SGHVS and CDR2 FNYEAQ. The CDR3 is made up of 16 amino acids. Trimming cost V 5 bases and J 11 bases, with 27 bases left between them. The CDR3 DNA sequence: TGTGCCAGCAGCCAACACCCCGGACGTCAGGGGAAGGGCGCTTTCTTT. Translating gives CASSQHPGRQGKGAFF.

This chain links TRBV13 with TRBJ2-5; D is uncertain. The J call may be incorrect, as the DNA end agrees better with TRBJ2-7. The CDR3 runs to 12 residues. Germline V gene sequence: CDR1 PRHDT, CDR2 FYEKMQ (reference sequence). This chain's CDR3 is CASSLNPHEQYF. The CDR3 region has the DNA TGTGCCAGCAGCTTAAATCCCCACGAGCAGTACTTC.

The chain employs TRBV9 and TRBJ1-5; D gene ambiguous. Germline V gene data show CDR1 as SGDLS and CDR2 as YYNGEE. The CDR3 is made up of 15 amino acids. The V gene lost 1 base and the J gene lost 5 bases, with 13 bases spanning the gap. CDR3 nucleotide sequence: TGTGCCAGCAGCGTACATGACACTCTATATCAGCCCCAGCATTTT. Amino acid sequence: CASSVHDTLYQPQHF. The full variable domain, rest sourced from reference TRBV9 and TRBJ1-5, is DSGVTQTPKHLITATGQRVTLRCSPRSGDLSVYWYQQSLDQGLQFLIQYYNGEERAKGNILERFSAQQFPDLHSELNLSSLELGDSALYFCASSVHDTLYQPQHFGDGTRLSIL.

The CDR3: CASRLLASGEETQYF. CDR3 sequence (DNA): TGTGCCAGCAGGTTGCTGGCTAGCGGGGAAGAGACCCAGTACTTC. The genes are TRBV27 and TRBJ2-5, with 9 bases that match TRBD2. Germline CDR1 reads MNHEY; CDR2 reads SMNVEV (reference sequence). This CDR3 comprises 15 residues. Trimming took 6 bases from V and 3 from J; bases not matched to a gene: 8.

This chain joins TRBV2 and TRBJ1-3; 7 bases are shared with TRBD1. V was clipped by 7 bases and J by 11 bases; unmatched bases: 17. Germline V gene lookup returns CDR1 SNHLY and CDR2 FYNNEI. The length of the CDR3 is 15 residues. Here the CDR3 reads CASTQKGALGVPIYF. The CDR3 bases are TGTGCCAGCACCCAGAAGGGGGCCTTGGGTGTGCCCATATATTTT.

The rearrangement links TRBV9 to TRBJ2-3, with 9 bases identical to TRBD2. CDR3 length: 16 residues. V lost 0 bases to trimming and J lost 1 base; unmatched junction nucleotides: 3. Germline V CDR1 and CDR2: SGDLS, YYNGEE. CDR3 amino acids: CASSVVGGGGTDTQYF. CDR3 sequence (DNA): TGTGCCAGCAGCGTAGTAGGCGGGGGGGGCACAGATACGCAGTATTTT.